This TCR beta chain was observed in a study of CD8 T cells in Susac syndrome. RNA was extracted with the RNeasy kit, and a quantity of roughly 0.5 to 1 ug was reverse transcribed using random hexamers. Amplification of TCR beta CDR3 used immunoSEQ multiplex PCR across 54 Vbeta and 13 Jbeta. TCRdb reanalysed the immunoSEQ multiplex PCR reads using MiXCR and keeps one entry per CDR3 protein. The sample consists of 150,000 to 200,000 distinct CDR3 sequences, around 96% of them appearing once. Per the germline V gene, CDR1 is MNHEY and CDR2 is SVGEGT. There are 14 residues in the CDR3. Negative isolation yielded CD4+ and CD8+ T cells, and FACS enriched TEMRA cells. The study, taken as a whole, reports: The study admitted that it had a relatively small number of individuals in its TCR sequencing and HLA analysis.

As to this clonotype: Its antigen remains unidentified. The junction shows a germline mismatch at one end, possibly a read error.

The rearrangement uses TRBV6-2 or TRBV6-3 and TRBJ2-7; 7 bases line up with TRBD1. Input material: CD4+ T cells from PBMCs. The TCR was taken from a human donor in good health. CDR3: CASSGPGQSSEQYF. CDR3 nucleotides: TGTGCCAGCAGTGGACCGGGACAGTCCTCCGAGCAGTACTTC.